This T cell receptor beta chain was identified during a study of early T cells in non-severe SARS-CoV-2 infection. V was cut by 0 bases and J by 1 base, with 9 bases left in between. The CDR3 spans 14 residues. Germline V gene sequence: CDR1 DFQATT, CDR2 SNEGSKA (reference sequence). TCRdb re-called the 5' RACE reads with MiXCR, one entry per CDR3 protein. This table holds roughly 40,000 distinct CDR3 sequences, 7.1% found once. The sample taken for sequencing was whole blood. This sequence was found in an adult who was a healthcare worker with PCR-confirmed SARS-CoV-2 infection or an uninfected control (not recorded which). V usage is TRBV20-1 and J usage is TRBJ1-1, with D maybe TRBD1 (5 bases). The CDR3 DNA follows: TGCAGTGCTAGAGACCCGACAGAGAACACTGAAGCTTTCTTT. It specifies CSARDPTENTEAFF.